The subject of this entry is one T cell receptor beta chain. Antigen specificity is unknown. Germline V gene data show CDR1 as MNHEY and CDR2 as SMNVEV (reference sequence). Unmatched junction bases numbered 5, after V lost 6 bases and J lost 3 bases. CDR3 length: 16 residues. The time point was: neoterminal ileum biopsy at postoperative endoscopy, about 6 months after surgery. Included were adult ileal or ileocolonic Crohn's patients indicated for ileocolonic resection. This record belongs to a study of T cell repertoires in ileal Crohn's disease. Overall study: The M6 sample came from neoterminal ileum during colonoscopy after surgery.

Study-wide results and limits: Endoscopic recurrence occurred in every patient whose clonality exceeded 26.8%.

Repertoires were generated with immunoSEQ multiplex PCR, while TCRdb's copy carries only in-frame clones and drops some. The sample includes tens of thousands of clones, roughly nine tenths of them seen just once. The material sequenced was ileal tissue. The receptor's source is an adult with Crohn's disease. The rearrangement uses TRBV27 and TRBJ2-5, with 15 nucleotides matching TRBD2. CDR3 sequence: CASRGLAGGSKETQYF. CDR3 coding DNA: TGTGCCAGCAGAGGACTAGCGGGGGGGTCCAAAGAGACCCAGTACTTC.